This record concerns one T cell receptor (beta chain) sequence. Its antigen is undetermined. Looked up from germline, CDR1 is MDHEN and CDR2 is SYDVKM. Trimming removed 6 bases from V and 2 bases from J, with 11 bases in between. This CDR3 is 14 amino acids long. Researchers report immunoSEQ v3.0 was run at survey level. Sequencing was performed with immunoSEQ multiplex PCR; in TCRdb, only in-frame clones are kept and a portion is missing. The data hold some 22,000 clones, with more than 70% observed a single time. The sample belongs to a study of long-term antiretroviral therapy in people with HIV. Regarding the study as a whole: Dominance of pre-ART expanded clones persisted, fluctuating and often declining after ART.

This chain joins TRBV28 and TRBJ2-1; D not certain. The sample was unsorted PBMCs, taken 0.6 years after starting antiretroviral therapy. This clonotype originated in a man in his 60s with HIV. The CDR3 coding sequence is TGTGCCAGCAGGAAAGGCGGTACCTACAATGAGCAGTTCTTC. This translates into CASRKGGTYNEQFF.